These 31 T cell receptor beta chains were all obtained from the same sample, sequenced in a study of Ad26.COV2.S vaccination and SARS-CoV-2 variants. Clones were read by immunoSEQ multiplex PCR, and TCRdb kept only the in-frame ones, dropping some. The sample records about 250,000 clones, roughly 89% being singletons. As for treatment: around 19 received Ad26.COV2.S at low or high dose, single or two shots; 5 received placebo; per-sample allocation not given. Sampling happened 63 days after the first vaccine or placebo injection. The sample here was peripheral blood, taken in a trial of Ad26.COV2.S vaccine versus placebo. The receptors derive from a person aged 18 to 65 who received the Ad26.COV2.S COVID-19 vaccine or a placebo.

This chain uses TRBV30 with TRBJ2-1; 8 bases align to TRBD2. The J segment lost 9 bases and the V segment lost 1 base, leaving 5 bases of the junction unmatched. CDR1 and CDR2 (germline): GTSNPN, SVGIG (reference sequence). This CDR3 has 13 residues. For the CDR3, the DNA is TGTGCCTGGAGTGGACTAGCGTCTGGTGAGCAGTTCTTC. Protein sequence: CAWSGLASGEQFF.

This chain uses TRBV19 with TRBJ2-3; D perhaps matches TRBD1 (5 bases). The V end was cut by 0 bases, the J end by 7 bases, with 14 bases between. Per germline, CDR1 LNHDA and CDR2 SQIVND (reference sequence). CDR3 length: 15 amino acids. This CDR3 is CASSIEGQGRNTQYF. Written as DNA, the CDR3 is TGTGCCAGTAGTATAGAGGGGCAGGGTAGAAATACGCAGTATTTT.

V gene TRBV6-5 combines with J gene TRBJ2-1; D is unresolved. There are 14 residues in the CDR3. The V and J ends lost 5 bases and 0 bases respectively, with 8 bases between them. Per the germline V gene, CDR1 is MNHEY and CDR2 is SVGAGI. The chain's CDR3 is CASSPRLSYNEQFF. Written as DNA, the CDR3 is TGTGCCAGCAGTCCCCGGCTCTCCTACAATGAGCAGTTCTTC.

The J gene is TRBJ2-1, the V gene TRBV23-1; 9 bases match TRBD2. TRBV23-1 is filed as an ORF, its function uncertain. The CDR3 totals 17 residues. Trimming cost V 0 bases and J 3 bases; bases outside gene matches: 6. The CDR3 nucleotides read TGCGCCAGCAGTCAATCGGCTAGCGGGATCTACTACAATGAGCAGTTCTTC. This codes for CASSQSASGIYYNEQFF.

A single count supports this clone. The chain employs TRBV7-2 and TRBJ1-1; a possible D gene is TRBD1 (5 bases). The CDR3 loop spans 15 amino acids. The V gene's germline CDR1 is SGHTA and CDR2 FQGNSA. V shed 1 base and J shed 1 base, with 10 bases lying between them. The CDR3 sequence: CASSLVGATNTEAFF. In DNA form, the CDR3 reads TGTGCCAGCAGCTTAGTAGGGGCGACGAACACTGAAGCTTTCTTT.

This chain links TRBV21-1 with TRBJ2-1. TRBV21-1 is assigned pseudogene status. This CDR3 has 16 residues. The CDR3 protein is CASSTVLDLGYNEQFF. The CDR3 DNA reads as TGTGCCAGCAGCACTGTACTGGACCTTGGATACAATGAGCAGTTCTTC.

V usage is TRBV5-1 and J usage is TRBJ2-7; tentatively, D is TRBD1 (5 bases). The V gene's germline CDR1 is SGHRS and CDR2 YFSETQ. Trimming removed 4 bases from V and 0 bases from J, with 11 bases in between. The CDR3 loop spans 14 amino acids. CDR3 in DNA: TGCGCCAGCAGCCTCACAGGAAACTCCTACGAGCAGTACTTC. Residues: CASSLTGNSYEQYF.

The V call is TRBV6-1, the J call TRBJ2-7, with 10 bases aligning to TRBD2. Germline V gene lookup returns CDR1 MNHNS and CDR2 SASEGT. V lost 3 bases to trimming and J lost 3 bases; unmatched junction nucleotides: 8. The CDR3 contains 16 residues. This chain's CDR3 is CASSEEQGLAFYEQYV. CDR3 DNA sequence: TGTGCCAGCAGTGAGGAACAGGGACTAGCGTTCTACGAGCAGTACGTC.

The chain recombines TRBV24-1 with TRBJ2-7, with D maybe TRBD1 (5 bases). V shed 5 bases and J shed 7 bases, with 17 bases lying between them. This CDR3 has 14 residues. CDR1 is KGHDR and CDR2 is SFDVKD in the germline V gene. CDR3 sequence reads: CATSARGLPGEQYV. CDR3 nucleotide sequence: TGTGCCACCAGTGCAAGGGGTTTGCCGGGTGAGCAGTACGTC.

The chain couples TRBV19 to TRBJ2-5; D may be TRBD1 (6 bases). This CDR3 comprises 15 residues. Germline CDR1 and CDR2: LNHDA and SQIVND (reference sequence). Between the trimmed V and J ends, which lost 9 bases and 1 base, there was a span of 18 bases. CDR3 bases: TGTGCCAGCAGGGCCCTCAGGGGTGCCCAAGAGACCCAGTACTTC. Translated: CASRALRGAQETQYF.

Written as DNA, the CDR3 is TGTGCCATCAGTGAGTCTGCCGCAGATACGCAGTATTTT. It specifies CAISESAADTQYF. The chain recombines TRBV10-3 with TRBJ2-3; D not certain. Germline V gives CDR1 ENHRY, CDR2 SYGVKD. Trimming removed 0 bases from V and 4 bases from J, with 5 bases in between. The CDR3 runs 13 residues.

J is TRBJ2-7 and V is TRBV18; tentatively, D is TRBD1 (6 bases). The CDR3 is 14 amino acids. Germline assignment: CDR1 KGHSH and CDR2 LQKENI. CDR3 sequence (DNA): TGTGCCAGCTCAGGGATACAGGGCTCCCACGAGCAGTACGTC. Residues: CASSGIQGSHEQYV.

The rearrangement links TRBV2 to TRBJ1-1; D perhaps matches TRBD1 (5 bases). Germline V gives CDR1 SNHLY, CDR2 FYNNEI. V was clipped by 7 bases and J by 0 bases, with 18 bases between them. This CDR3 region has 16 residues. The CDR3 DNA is TGTGCCAGCATCCCCCAGGGACCCTTCATGAACACTGAAGCTTTCTTT. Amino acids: CASIPQGPFMNTEAFF.

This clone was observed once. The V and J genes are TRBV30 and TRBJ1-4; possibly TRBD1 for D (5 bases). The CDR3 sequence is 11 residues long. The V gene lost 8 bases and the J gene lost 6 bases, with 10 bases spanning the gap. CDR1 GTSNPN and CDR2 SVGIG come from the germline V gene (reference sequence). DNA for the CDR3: TGTGCCGGAGACAGTTATGAAAAACTGTTTTTT. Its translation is CAGDSYEKLFF.

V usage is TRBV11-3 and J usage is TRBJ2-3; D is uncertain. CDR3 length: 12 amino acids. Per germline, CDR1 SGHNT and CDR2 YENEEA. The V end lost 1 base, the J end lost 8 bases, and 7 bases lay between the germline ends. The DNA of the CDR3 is TGTGCCAGCAGCTTAGCGCGCGGTACGCAGTATTTT. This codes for CASSLARGTQYF.

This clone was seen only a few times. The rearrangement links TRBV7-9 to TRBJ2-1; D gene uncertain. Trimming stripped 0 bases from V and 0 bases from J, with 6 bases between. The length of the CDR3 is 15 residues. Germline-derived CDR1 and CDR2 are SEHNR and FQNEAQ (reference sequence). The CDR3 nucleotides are TGTGCCAGCAGCTTAGCTATACTCTCCTACAATGAGCAGTTCTTC. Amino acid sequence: CASSLAILSYNEQFF.

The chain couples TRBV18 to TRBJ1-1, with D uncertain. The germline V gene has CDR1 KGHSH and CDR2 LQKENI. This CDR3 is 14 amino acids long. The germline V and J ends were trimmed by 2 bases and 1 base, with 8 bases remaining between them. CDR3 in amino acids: CASSPTAGNTEAFF. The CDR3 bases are TGTGCCAGCTCACCAACGGCAGGGAACACTGAAGCTTTCTTT. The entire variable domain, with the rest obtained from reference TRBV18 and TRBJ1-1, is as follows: NAGVMQNPRHLVRRRGQEARLRCSPMKGHSHVYWYRQLPEEGLKFMVYLQKENIIDESGMPKERFSAEFPKEGPSILRIQQVVRGDSAAYFCASSPTAGNTEAFFGQGTRLTVV.

Here the CDR3 DNA reads TGTGCCAGCAGCCAACTAGGTGCCGGGGAGCTGTTTTTT. Protein: CASSQLGAGELFF. The gene calls are TRBV3-1 (or the pseudogene TRBV3-2) and TRBJ2-2; D remains unclear. CDR1 and CDR2 from the germline V gene are LGHDT and YNNKEL (reference sequence). V was trimmed by 2 bases and J by 6 bases, leaving 7 bases between them. CDR3 size: 13 residues.

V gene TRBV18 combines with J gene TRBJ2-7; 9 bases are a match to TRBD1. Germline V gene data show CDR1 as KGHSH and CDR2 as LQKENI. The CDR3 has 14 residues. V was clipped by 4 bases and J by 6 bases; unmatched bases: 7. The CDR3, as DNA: TGTGCCAGCTCACGTGGACAGGGGATCGGCGAGCAGTACGTC. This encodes CASSRGQGIGEQYV.

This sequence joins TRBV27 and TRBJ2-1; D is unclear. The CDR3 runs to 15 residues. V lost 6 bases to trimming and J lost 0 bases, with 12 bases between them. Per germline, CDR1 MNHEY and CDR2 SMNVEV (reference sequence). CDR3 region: CASSLLGSSYNEQFF. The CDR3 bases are TGTGCCAGCAGCCTCCTGGGAAGCTCCTACAATGAGCAGTTCTTC.

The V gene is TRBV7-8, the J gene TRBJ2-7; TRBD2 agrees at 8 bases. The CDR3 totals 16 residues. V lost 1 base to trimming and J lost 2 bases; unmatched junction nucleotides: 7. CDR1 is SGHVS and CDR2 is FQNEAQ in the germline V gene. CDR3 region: CASSLGRSGGPYEQYV. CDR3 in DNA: TGTGCCAGCAGCTTAGGACGCTCGGGGGGGCCCTACGAGCAGTACGTC.

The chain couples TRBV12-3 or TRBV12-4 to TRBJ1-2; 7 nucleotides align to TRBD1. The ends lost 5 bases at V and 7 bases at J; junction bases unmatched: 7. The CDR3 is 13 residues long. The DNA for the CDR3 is TGTGCCAGCAGTCTGGGACAGTATCTTGGCTACACCTTC. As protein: CASSLGQYLGYTF.

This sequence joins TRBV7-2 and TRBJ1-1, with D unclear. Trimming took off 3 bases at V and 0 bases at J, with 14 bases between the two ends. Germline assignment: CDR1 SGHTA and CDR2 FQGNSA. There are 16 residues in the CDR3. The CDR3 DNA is TGTGCCAGCAGCTTCCGAACCGCGCGACTGAACACTGAAGCTTTCTTT. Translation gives CASSFRTARLNTEAFF.

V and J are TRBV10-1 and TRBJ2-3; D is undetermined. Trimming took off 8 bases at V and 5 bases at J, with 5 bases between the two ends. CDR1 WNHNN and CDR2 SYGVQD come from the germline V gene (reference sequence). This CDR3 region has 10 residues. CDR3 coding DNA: TGCGCCAGCCTTAGAGATACGCAGTATTTT. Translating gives CASLRDTQYF.

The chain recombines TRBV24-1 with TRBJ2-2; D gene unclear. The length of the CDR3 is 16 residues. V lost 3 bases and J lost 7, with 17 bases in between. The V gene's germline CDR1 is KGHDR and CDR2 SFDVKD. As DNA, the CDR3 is TGTGCCACCAGTGATCGCCTAGTAGTCTTTGGCGGGGAGCTGTTTTTT. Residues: CATSDRLVVFGGELFF.

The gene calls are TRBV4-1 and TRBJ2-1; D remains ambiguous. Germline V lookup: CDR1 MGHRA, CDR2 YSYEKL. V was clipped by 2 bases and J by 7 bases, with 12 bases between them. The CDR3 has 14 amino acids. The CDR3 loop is CASSQKANWNEQFF. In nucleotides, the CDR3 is TGCGCCAGCAGCCAAAAAGCCAATTGGAATGAGCAGTTCTTC.

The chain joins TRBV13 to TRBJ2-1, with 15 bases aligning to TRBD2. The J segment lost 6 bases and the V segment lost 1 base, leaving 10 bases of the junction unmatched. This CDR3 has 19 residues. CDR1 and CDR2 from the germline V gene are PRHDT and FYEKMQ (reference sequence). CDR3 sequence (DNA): TGTGCCAGCAGCTTAGTGGGACTAGCGGGAGGCACCGTCGGCAATGAGCAGTTCTTC. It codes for CASSLVGLAGGTVGNEQFF.

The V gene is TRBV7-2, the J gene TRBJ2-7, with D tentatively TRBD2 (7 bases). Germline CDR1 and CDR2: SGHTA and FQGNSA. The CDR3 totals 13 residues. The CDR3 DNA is TGTGCCAGCAGCGCAACAGGGCTAGCGGAGCTAAACGTC. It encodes CASSATGLAELNV.

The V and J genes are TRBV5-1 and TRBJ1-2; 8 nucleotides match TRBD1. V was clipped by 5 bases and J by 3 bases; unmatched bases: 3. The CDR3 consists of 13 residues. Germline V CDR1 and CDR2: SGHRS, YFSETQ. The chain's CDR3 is CASRTGGDYGYTF. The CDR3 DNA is TGCGCCAGCAGAACAGGGGGGGACTATGGCTACACCTTC.

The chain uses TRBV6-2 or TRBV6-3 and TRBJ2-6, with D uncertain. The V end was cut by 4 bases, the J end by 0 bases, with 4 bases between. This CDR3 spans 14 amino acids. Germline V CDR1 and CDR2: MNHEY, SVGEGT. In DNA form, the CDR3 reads TGTGCCAGCAGTTGGAGCTCTGGGGCCAACGTCCTGACTTTC. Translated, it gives CASSWSSGANVLTF.

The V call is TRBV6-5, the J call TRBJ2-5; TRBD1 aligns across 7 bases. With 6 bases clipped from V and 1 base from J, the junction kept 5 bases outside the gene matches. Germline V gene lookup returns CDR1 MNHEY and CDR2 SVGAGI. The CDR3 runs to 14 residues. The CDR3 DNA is TGTGCCAGCAGAACCAGGGGGTTCCAAGAGACCCAGTACTTC. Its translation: CASRTRGFQETQYF.